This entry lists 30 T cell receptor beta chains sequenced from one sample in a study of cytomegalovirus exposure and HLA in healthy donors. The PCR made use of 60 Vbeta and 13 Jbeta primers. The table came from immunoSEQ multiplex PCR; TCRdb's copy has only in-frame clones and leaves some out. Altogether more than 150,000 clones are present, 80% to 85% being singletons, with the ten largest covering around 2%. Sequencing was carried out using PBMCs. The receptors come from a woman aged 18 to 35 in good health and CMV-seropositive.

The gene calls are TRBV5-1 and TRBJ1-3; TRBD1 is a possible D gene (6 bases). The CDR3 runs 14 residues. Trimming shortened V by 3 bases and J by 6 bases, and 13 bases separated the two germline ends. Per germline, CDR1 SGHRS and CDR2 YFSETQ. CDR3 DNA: TGCGCCAGCAGCTCCGAACAGGGTGCAAACACCATATATTTT. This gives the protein CASSSEQGANTIYF.

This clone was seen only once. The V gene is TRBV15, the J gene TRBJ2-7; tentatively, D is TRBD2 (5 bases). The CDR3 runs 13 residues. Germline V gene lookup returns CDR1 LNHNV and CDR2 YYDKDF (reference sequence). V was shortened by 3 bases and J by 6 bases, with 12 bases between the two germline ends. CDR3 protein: CATSSLGALEQYF. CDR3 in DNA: TGTGCCACCAGCAGTTTGGGAGCCCTCGAGCAGTACTTC.

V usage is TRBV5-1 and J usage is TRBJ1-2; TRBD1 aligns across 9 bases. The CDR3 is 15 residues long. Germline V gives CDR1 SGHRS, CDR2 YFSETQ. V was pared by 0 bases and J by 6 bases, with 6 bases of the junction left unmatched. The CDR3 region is CASSLARDRVNGYTF. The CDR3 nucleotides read TGCGCCAGCAGCTTGGCTAGGGACAGGGTTAATGGCTACACCTTC.

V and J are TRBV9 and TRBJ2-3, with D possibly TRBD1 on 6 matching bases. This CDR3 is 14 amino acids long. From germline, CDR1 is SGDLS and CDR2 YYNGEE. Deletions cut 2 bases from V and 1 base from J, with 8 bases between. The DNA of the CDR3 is TGTGCCAGCAGCGTCAGGGGTGGCACAGATACGCAGTATTTT. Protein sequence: CASSVRGGTDTQYF.

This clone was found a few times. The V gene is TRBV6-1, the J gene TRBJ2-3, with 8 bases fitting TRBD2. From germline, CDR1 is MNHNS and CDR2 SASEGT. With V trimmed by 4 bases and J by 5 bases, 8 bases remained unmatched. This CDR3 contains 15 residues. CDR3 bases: TGTGCCAGCAGTGCTTATAGCGGGGAGGTAGATACGCAGTATTTT. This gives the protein CASSAYSGEVDTQYF.

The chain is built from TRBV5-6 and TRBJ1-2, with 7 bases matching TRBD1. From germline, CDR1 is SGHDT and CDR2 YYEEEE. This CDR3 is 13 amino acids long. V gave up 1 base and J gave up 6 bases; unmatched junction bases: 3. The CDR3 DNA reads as TGTGCCAGCAGCTTGAACAGGGGCGATGGCTACACCTTC. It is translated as CASSLNRGDGYTF.

The CDR3: CASSLGNLRWGPNTGELFF. The CDR3 coding sequence is TGTGCCAGCAGCTTAGGGAACCTTCGATGGGGGCCCAACACCGGGGAGCTGTTTTTT. The chain employs TRBV11-1 and TRBJ2-2; weak D call: TRBD1 (6 bases). Germline V gene data show CDR1 as SGHAT and CDR2 as FQDESV (reference sequence). The CDR3 contains 19 residues. The germline V and J ends were trimmed by 1 base and 2 bases, with 20 bases remaining between them.

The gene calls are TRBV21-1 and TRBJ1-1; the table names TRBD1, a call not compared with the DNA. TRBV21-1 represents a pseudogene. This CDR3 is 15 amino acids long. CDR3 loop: CASSKGTGRNTEAFF. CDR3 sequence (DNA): TGTGCCAGCAGCAAAGGGACAGGTCGGAACACTGAAGCTTTCTTT.

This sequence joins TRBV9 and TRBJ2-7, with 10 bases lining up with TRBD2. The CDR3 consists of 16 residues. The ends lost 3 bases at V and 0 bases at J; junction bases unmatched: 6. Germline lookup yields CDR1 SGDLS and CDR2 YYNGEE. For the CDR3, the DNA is TGTGCCAGCAGCGCCACCAGCGGGGGGGACTCCTACGAGCAGTACTTC. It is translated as CASSATSGGDSYEQYF.

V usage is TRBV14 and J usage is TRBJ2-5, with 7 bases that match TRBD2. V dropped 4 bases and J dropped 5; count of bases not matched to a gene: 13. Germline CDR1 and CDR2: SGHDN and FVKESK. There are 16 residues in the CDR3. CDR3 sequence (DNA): TGTGCCAGCAGCCTCTTGGGAAGCGGGGCCTTGGAGACCCAGTACTTC. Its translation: CASSLLGSGALETQYF.

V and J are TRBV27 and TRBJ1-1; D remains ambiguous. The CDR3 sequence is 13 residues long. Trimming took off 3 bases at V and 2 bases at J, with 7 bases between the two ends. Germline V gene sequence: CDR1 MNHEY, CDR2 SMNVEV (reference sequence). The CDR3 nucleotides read TGTGCCAGCAGTTTCCACTCCAACACTGAAGCTTTCTTT. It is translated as CASSFHSNTEAFF.

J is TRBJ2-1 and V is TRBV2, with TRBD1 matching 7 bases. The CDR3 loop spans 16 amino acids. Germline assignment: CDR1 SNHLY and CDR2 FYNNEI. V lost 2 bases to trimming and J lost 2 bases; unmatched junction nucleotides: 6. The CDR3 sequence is CASSEQGVGAYNEQFF. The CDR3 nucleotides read TGTGCCAGCAGTGAACAGGGGGTGGGGGCCTACAATGAGCAGTTCTTC. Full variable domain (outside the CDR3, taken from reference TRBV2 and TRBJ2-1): EPEVTQTPSHQVTQMGQEVILRCVPISNHLYFYWYRQILGQKVEFLVSFYNNEISEKSEIFDDQFSVERPDGSNFTLKIRSTKLEDSAMYFCASSEQGVGAYNEQFFGPGTRLTVL.

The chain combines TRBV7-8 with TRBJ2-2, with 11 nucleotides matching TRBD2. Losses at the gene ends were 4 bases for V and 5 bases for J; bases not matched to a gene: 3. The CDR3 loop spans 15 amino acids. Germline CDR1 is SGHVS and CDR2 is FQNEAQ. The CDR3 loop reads CASSSSGGSTGELFF. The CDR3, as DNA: TGTGCCAGCAGCTCTAGCGGGGGGTCTACCGGGGAGCTGTTTTTT.

The CDR3 region has the DNA TGTGCCTGGACAACAGGGTTTAACACTGAAGCTTTCTTT. Translated: CAWTTGFNTEAFF. This chain joins TRBV30 and TRBJ1-1; perhaps TRBD1 as D (6 bases). The germline CDR1 and CDR2 sequences are GTSNPN and SVGIG (reference sequence). The CDR3 runs to 13 residues. V was shortened by 4 bases and J by 2 bases, with 11 bases between the two germline ends.

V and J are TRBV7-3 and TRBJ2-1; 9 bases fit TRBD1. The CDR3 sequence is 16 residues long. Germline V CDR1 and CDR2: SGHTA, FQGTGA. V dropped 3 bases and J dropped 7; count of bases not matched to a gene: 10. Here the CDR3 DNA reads TGTGCCAGCAGCTTCTCTCCGGGACAGGGTTCGAATGAGCAGTTCTTC. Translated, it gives CASSFSPGQGSNEQFF.

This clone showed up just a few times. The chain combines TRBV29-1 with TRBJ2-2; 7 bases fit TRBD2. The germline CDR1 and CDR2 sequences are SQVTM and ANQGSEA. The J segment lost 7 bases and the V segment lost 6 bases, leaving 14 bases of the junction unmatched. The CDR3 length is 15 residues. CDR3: CSVAGPLGRNGELFF. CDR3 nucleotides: TGCAGCGTCGCGGGACCCCTCGGGAGGAACGGGGAGCTGTTTTTT.

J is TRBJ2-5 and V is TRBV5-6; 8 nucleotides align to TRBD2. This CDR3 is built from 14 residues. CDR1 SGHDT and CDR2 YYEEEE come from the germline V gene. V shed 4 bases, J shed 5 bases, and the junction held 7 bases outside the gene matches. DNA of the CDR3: TGTGCCAGCAGCCGAGGACTAGCCCGGGAGACCCAGTACTTC. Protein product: CASSRGLARETQYF.

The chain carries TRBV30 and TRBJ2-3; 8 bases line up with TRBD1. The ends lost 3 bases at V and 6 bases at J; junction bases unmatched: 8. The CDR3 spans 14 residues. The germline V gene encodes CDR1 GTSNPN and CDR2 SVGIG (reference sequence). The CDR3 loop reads CAWRQGAFMDTQYF. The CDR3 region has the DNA TGTGCCTGGAGGCAGGGGGCATTTATGGATACGCAGTATTTT.

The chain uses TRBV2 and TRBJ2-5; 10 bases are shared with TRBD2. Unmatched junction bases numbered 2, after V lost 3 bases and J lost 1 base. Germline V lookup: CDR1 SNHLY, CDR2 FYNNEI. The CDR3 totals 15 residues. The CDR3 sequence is CASSEVAGGQETQYF. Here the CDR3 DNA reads TGTGCCAGCAGTGAGGTAGCGGGGGGCCAAGAGACCCAGTACTTC.

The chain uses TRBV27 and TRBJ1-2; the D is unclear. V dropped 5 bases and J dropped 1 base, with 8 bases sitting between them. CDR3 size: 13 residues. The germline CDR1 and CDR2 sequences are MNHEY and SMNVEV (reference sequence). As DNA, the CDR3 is TGTGCCAGCAGTGAATACAGTAACTATGGCTACACCTTC. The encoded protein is CASSEYSNYGYTF.

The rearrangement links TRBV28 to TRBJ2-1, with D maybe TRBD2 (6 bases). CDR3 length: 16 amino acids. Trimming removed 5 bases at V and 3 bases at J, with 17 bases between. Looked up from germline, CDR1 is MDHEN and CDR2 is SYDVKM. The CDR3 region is CASSAPLAFYYNEQFF. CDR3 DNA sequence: TGTGCCAGCAGTGCTCCCCTAGCGTTCTACTACAATGAGCAGTTCTTC.

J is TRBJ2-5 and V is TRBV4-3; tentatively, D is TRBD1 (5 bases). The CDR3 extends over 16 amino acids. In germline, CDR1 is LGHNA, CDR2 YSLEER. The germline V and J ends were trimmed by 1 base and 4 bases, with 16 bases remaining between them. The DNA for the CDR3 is TGCGCCAGCAGCCAAGTTCACGGACACGCAATAGAGACCCAGTACTTC. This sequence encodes CASSQVHGHAIETQYF.

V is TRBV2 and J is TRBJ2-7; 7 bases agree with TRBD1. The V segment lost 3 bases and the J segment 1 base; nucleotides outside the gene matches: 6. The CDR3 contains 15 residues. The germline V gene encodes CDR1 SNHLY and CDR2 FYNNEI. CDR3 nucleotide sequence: TGTGCCAGCAGTGATGAGGGGGCGGCATCCTACGAGCAGTACTTC. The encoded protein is CASSDEGAASYEQYF. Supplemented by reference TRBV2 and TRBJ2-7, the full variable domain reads EPEVTQTPSHQVTQMGQEVILRCVPISNHLYFYWYRQILGQKVEFLVSFYNNEISEKSEIFDDQFSVERPDGSNFTLKIRSTKLEDSAMYFCASSDEGAASYEQYFGPGTRLTVT.

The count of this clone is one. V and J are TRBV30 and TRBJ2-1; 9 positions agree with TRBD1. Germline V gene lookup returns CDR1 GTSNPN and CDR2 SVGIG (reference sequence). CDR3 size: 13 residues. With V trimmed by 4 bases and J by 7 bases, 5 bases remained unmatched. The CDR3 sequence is CAWTGTGMNEQFF. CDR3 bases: TGTGCCTGGACCGGGACAGGGATGAATGAGCAGTTCTTC.

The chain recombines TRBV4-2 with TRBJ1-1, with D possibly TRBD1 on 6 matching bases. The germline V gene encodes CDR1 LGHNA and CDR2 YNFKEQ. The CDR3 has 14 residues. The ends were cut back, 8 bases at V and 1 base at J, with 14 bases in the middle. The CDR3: CASGTPNGNTEAFF. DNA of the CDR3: TGTGCCAGCGGGACACCAAACGGGAACACTGAAGCTTTCTTT.

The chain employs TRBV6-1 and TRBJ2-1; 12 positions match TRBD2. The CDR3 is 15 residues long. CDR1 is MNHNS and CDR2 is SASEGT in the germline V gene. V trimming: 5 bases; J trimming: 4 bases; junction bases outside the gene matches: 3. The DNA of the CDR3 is TGTGCCAGCAGTTGGACTAGCGGGGAATACAATGAGCAGTTCTTC. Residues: CASSWTSGEYNEQFF.

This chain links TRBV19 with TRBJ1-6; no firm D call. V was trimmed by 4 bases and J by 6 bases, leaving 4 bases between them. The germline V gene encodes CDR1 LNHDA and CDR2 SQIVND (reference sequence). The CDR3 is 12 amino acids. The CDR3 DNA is TGTGCCAGTAGTACGGTTAATTCACCCCTCCACTTT. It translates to CASSTVNSPLHF.

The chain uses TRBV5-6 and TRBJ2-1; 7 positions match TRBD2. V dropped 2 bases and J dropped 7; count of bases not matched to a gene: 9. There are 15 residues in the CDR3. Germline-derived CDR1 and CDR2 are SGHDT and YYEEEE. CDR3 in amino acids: CASSFLRDYINEQFF. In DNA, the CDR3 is TGTGCCAGCAGCTTCCTCCGGGACTATATAAATGAGCAGTTCTTC.

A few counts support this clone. Written as DNA, the CDR3 is TGTGCCAGCACCAAAGGGGGGAGTAGCGGGGGATATACCGGGGAGCTGTTTTTT. Protein: CASTKGGSSGGYTGELFF. The V gene is TRBV11-2, the J gene TRBJ2-2, with TRBD2 matching 9 bases. V trimming: 7 bases; J trimming: 5 bases; junction bases outside the gene matches: 17. The CDR3 is made up of 18 amino acids. Germline loops: CDR1 SGHAT, CDR2 FQNNGV.

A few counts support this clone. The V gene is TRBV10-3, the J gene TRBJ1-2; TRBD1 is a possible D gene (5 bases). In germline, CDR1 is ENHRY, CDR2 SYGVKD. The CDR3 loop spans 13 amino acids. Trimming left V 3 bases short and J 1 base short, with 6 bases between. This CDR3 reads CAISEGDNYGYTF. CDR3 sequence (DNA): TGTGCCATCAGTGAAGGGGATAACTATGGCTACACCTTC.